One and the same sample provided the 3 T cell receptor beta chains below, sequenced in a study of CD8+CD57+ T cells in acquired aplastic anemia (dated by TCRdb to 2017 to 2018). Sequencer: Illumina HiSeq 2000. Genomic DNA served as template for TCR beta VDJ combination and CDR3 sequence profiling. The public reads were run again by TCRdb, first through fastp at Q25 and then through MiXCR, and only productive beta chains were kept. Here each entry gathers all rows of one CDR3 protein and keeps the most common genes and DNA. The sample yields fewer than 250,000 distinct CDR3 sequences; around half were counted once. The ten most abundant clones make up 7.8% of the sample. Patients chosen for sequencing had shown expansion of CD8+CD57+ cells by flow cytometry. The sequenced material came from sorted CD4+, CD8+, or CD8+CD57+ T cells (not recorded which) from PBMCs. These receptors originate from a human donor with aplastic anemia.

This clonotype was seen ten or more times. This chain connects TRBV20-1 to TRBJ1-5, with D unclear. Trimming shortened V by 0 bases and J by 3 bases, and 12 bases separated the two germline ends. There are 15 residues in the CDR3. Germline V gene data show CDR1 as DFQATT and CDR2 as SNEGSKA (reference sequence). The CDR3 protein is CSARDVGQVNQPQHF. The CDR3 DNA follows: TGCAGTGCTAGAGATGTCGGGCAGGTCAATCAGCCCCAGCATTTT.

The rearrangement joins TRBV10-2 to TRBJ1-2; D gene uncertain. From germline, CDR1 is WSHSY and CDR2 SAAADI. The V end was cut by 0 bases, the J end by 5 bases, with 4 bases between. There are 12 residues in the CDR3. The CDR3 region is CASSESGYGYTF. As DNA, the CDR3 is TGCGCCAGCAGTGAGTCGGGTTATGGCTACACCTTC.

Concerning this clonotype itself: One end of the junction does not line up with germline, which may come from a read error. The CDR3 DNA reads as TGTGCCAGCAGTTACACAGGACTAGCGGGGACTACACAAGAGACCCAGTACTTC. This gives the protein CASSYTGLAGTTQETQYF. The V and J genes are TRBV10-1 and TRBJ2-5, with TRBD2 matching over 12 bases. CDR3 length: 18 amino acids. The germline V gene has CDR1 WNHNN and CDR2 SYGVQD (reference sequence).